This TCR beta chain was found in a study of blood T cell repertoires in COVID-19. This clone showed up just a few times. Generated by immunoSEQ multiplex PCR, the TCRdb table keeps only in-frame clones and is missing some. This table has 200,000 to 250,000 clones, over 80% appearing once. Germline loops: CDR1 SQVTM, CDR2 ANQGSEA. This CDR3 is built from 12 residues. With 6 bases removed from V and 6 bases from J, the gap between germline ends came to 14 bases. Sequenced sample: PBMCs or T cells enriched from blood (not recorded which). V gene TRBV29-1 combines with J gene TRBJ1-1, with D hard to call. This TCR derives from a woman aged 25-40 years who had been exposed to COVID-19. CDR3 region: CSVNPQQAEAFF. Here the CDR3 DNA reads TGCAGCGTGAACCCTCAGCAGGCTGAAGCTTTCTTT. Filled out from reference TRBV29-1 and TRBJ1-1, the complete variable domain reads SAVISQKPSRDICQRGTSLTIQCQVDSQVTMMFWYRQQPGQSLTLIATANQGSEATYESGFVIDKFPISRPNLTFSTLTVSNMSPEDSSIYLCSVNPQQAEAFFGQGTRLTVV.